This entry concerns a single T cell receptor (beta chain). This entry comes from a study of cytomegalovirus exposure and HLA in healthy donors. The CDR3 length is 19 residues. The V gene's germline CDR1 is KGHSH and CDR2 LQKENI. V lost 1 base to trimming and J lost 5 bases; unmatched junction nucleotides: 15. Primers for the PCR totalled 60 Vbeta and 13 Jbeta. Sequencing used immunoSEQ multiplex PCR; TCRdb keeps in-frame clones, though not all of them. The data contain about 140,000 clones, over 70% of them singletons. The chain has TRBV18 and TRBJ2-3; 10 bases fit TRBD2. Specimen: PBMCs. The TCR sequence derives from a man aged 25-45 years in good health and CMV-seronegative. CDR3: CASSPQSLAGPSREDTQYF. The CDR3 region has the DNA TGTGCCAGCTCACCACAATCACTAGCGGGACCAAGCCGGGAAGATACGCAGTATTTT.